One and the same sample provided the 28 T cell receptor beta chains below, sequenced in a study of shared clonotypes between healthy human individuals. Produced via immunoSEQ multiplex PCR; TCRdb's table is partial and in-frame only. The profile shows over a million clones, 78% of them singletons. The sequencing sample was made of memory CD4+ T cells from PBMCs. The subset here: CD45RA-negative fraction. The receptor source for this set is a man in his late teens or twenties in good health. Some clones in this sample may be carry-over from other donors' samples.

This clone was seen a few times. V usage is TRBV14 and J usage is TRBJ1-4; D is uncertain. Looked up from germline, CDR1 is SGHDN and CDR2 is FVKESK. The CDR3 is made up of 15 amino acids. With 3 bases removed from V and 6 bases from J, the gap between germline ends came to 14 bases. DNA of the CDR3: TGTGCCAGCAGCCAGATAACTTCTGCGGATGAAAAACTGTTTTTT. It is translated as CASSQITSADEKLFF.

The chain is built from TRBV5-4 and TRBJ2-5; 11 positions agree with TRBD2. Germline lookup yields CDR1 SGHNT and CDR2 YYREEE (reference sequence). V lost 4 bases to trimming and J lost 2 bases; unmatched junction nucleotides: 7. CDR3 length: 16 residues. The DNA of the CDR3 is TGTGCCAGCAGCAGAGGGACTAGCGGAATACAAGAGACCCAGTACTTC. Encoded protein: CASSRGTSGIQETQYF.

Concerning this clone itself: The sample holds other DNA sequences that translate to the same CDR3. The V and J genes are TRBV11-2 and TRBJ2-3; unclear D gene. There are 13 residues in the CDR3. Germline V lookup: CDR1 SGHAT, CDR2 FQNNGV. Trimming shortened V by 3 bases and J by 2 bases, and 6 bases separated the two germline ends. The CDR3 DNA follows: TGTGCCAGCAGCTTTTCGTTCACAGATACGCAGTATTTT. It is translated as CASSFSFTDTQYF.

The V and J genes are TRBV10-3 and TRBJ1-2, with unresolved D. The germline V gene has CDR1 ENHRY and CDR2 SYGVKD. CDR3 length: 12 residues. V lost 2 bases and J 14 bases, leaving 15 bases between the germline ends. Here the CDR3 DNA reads TGTGCCATCAGTGAGGTGGGCAGTGCTCTTACCTTC. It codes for CAISEVGSALTF.

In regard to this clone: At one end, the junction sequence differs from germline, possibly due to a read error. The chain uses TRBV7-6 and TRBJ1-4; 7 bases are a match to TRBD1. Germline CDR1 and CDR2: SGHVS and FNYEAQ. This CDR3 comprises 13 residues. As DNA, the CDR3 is TGTGCCAGCAGTAGACAGGGACAAGAAAAACTGTCTTTT. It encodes CASSRQGQEKLSF. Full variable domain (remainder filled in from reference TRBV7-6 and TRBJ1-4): GAGVSQSPRYKVTKRGQDVALRCDPISGHVSLYWYRQALGQGPEFLTYFNYEAQQDKSGLPNDRFSAERPEGSISTLTIQRTEQRDSAMYRCASSRQGQEKLSFGSGTQLSVL.

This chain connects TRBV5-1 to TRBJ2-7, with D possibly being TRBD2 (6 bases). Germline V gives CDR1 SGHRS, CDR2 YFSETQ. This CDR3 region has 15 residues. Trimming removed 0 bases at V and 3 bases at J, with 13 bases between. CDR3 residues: CASSLAGGGFYEQYF. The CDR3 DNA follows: TGCGCCAGCAGCTTGGCCGGCGGAGGGTTCTACGAGCAGTACTTC. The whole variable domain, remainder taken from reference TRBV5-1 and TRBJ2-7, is KAGVTQTPRYLIKTRGQQVTLSCSPISGHRSVSWYQQTPGQGLQFLFEYFSETQRNKGNFPGRFSGRQFSNSRSEMNVSTLELGDSALYLCASSLAGGGFYEQYFGPGTRLTVT.

The CDR3 region is CASSYPGQGASEAFF. The CDR3 coding sequence is TGTGCCAGCAGCTACCCTGGACAGGGGGCTTCTGAAGCTTTCTTT. V usage is TRBV6-5 and J usage is TRBJ1-1, with 11 bases that match TRBD1. The V gene end was trimmed by 6 bases and the J gene end by 6 bases; junction bases not matched to a gene: 9. CDR3 size: 15 residues. Per germline, CDR1 MNHEY and CDR2 SVGAGI.

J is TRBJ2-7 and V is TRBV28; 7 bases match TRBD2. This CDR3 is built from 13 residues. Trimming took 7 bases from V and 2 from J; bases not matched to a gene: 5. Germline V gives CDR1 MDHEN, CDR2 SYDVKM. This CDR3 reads CASNWGGAYEQYF. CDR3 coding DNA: TGTGCCAGCAACTGGGGAGGGGCCTACGAGCAGTACTTC.

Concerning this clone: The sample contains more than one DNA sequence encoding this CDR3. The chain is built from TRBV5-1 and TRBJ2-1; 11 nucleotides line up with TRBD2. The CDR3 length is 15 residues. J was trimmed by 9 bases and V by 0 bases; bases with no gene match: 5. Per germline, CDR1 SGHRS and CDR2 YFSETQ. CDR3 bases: TGCGCCAGCAGCTTGGCACTAGCGGGAGTAAGTGAGCAGTTCTTC. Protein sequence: CASSLALAGVSEQFF.

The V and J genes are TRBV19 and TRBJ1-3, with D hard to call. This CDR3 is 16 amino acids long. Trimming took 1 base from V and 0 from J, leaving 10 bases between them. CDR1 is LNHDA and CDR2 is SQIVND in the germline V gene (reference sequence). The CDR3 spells CASSIVFWSSGNTIYF. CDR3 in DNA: TGTGCCAGTAGTATAGTATTTTGGAGCTCTGGAAACACCATATATTTT.

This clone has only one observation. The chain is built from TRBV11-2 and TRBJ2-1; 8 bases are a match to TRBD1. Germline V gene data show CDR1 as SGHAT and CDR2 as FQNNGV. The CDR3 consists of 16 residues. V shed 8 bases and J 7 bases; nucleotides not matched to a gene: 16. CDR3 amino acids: CASLDPTGGQRNEQFF. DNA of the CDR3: TGTGCCAGCTTAGACCCCACAGGGGGGCAGCGGAATGAGCAGTTCTTC.

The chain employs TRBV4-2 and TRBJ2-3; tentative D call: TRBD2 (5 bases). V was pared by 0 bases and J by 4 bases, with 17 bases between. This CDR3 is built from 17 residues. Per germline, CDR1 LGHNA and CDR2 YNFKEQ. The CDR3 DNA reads TGTGCCAGCAGCCAAGAGGCCGCTATGAAGGAGGCAGATACGCAGTATTTT. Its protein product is CASSQEAAMKEADTQYF.

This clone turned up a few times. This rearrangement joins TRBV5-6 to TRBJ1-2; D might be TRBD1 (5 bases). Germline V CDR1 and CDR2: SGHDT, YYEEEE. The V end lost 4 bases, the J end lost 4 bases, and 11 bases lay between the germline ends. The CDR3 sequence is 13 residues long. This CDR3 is CASSLTASYGYTF. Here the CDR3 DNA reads TGTGCCAGCAGCCTGACAGCCTCCTATGGCTACACCTTC. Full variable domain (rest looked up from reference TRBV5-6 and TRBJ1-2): DAGVTQSPTHLIKTRGQQVTLRCSPKSGHDTVSWYQQALGQGPQFIFQYYEEEERQRGNFPDRFSGHQFPNYSSELNVNALLLGDSALYLCASSLTASYGYTFGSGTRLTVV.

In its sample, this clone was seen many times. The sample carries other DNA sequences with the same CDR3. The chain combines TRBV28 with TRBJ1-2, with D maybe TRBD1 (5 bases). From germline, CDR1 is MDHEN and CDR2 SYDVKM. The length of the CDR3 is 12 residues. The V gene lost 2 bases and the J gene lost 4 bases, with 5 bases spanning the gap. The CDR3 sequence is CASSLGGYGYTF. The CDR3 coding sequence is TGTGCCAGCAGTTTAGGGGGCTATGGCTACACCTTC.

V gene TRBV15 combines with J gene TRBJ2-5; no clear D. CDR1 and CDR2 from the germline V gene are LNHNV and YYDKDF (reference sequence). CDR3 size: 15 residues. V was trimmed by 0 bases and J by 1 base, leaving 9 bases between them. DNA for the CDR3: TGTGCCACCAGCAGAGATGGAACAGCCCAAGAGACCCAGTACTTC. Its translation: CATSRDGTAQETQYF.

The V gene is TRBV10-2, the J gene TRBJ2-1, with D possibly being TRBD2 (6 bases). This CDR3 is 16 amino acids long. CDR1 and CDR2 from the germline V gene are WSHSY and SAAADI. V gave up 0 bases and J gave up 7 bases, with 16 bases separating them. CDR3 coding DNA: TGCGCCAGCAGTGAGTCTACGGGGGAGGTATATAATGAGCAGTTCTTC. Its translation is CASSESTGEVYNEQFF.

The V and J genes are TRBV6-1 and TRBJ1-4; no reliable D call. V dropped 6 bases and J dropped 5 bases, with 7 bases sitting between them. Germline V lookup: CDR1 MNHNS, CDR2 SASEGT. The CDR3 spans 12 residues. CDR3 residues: CASRQRNEKLFF. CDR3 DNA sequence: TGTGCCAGCAGACAGCGAAATGAAAAACTGTTTTTT.

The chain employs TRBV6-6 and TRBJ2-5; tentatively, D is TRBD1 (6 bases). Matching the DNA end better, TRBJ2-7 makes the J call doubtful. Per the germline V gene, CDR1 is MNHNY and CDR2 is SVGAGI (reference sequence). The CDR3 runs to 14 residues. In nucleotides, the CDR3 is TGTGCCAGCAGTTGGGGCGCAGGGGCCTACGAGCAGTACTTC. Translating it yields CASSWGAGAYEQYF.

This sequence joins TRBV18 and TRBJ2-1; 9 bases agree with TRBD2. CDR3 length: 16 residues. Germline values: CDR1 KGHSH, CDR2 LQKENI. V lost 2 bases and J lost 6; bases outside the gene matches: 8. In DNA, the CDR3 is TGTGCCAGCTCACCATTGGTAGCGGGAGCGGGCAATGAGCAGTTCTTC. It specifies CASSPLVAGAGNEQFF.

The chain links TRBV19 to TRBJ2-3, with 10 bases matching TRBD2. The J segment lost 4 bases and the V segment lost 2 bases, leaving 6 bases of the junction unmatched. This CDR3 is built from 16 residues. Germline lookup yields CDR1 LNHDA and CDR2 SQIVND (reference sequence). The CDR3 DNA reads TGTGCCAGTAGTATACGGGCTAGCGGGAGTGCAGATACGCAGTATTTT. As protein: CASSIRASGSADTQYF. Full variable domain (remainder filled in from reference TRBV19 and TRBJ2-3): DGGITQSPKYLFRKEGQNVTLSCEQNLNHDAMYWYRQDPGQGLRLIYYSQIVNDFQKGDIAEGYSVSREKKESFPLTVTSAQKNPTAFYLCASSIRASGSADTQYFGPGTRLTVL.

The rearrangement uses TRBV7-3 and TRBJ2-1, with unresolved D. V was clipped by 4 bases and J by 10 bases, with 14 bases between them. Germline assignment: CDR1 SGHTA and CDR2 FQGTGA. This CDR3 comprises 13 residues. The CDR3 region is CASSSGPLGEQFF. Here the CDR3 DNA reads TGTGCCAGCAGCTCCGGGCCCCTGGGCGAGCAGTTCTTC.

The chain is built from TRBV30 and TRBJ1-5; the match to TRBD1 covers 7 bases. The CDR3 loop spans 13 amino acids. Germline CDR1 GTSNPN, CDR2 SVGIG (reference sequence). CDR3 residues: CATGRDSYQPQHF. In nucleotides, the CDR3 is TGTGCGACCGGCCGGGACAGCTATCAGCCCCAGCATTTT.

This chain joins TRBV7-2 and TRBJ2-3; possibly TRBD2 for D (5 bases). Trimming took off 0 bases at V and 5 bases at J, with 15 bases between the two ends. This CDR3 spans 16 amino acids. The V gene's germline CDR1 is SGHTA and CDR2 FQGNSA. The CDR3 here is CASSLARDYLRDTQYF. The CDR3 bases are TGTGCCAGCAGCTTAGCGCGAGACTATTTACGAGATACGCAGTATTTT.

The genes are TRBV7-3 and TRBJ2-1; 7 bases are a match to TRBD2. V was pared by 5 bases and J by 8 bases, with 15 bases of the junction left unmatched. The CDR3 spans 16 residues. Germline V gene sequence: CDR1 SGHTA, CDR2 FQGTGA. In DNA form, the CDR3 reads TGTGCCAGCAGCCTAGCCCGCGGGAGCGGGTTGGATGAGCAGTTCTTC. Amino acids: CASSLARGSGLDEQFF.

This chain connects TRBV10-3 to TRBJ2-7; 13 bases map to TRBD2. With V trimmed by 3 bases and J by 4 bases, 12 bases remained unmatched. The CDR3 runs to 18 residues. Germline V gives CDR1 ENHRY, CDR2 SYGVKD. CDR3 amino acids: CAISDGGGGTSGTYEQYF. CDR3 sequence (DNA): TGTGCCATCAGTGATGGGGGTGGAGGGACTAGCGGGACTTACGAGCAGTACTTC.

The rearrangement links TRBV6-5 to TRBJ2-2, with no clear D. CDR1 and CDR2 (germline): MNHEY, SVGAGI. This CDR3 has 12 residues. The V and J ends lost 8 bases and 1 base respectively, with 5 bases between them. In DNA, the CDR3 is TGTGCCAGCCAACAGAACACCGGGGAGCTGTTTTTT. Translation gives CASQQNTGELFF.

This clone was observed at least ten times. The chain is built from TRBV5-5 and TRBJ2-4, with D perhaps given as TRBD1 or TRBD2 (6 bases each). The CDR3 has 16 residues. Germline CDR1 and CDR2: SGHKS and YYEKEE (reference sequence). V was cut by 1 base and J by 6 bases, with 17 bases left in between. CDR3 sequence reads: CASSLSGAGTLNIQYF. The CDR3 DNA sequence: TGTGCCAGCAGCTTGTCGGGGGCAGGCACCCTAAACATTCAGTACTTC.

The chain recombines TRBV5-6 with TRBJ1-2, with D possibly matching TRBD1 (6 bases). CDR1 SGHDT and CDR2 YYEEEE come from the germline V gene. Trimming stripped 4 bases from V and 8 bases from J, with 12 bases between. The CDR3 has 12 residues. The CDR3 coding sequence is TGTGCCAGCAGCGAAGCAGGGGTAGGCTACACCTTC. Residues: CASSEAGVGYTF. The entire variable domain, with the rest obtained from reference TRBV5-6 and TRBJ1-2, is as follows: DAGVTQSPTHLIKTRGQQVTLRCSPKSGHDTVSWYQQALGQGPQFIFQYYEEEERQRGNFPDRFSGHQFPNYSSELNVNALLLGDSALYLCASSEAGVGYTFGSGTRLTVV.